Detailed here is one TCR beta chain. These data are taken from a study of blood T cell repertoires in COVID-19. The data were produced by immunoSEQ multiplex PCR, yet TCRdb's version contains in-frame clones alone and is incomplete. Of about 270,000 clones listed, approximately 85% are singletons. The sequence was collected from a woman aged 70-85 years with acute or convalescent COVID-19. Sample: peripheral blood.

As DNA, the CDR3 is TGTGCCAGCAGCCCAGGACAGGTGAATTCACCCCTCCACTTT. Amino acids: CASSPGQVNSPLHF. The V and J genes are TRBV11-2 and TRBJ1-6, with 7 bases aligning to TRBD1. Germline loops: CDR1 SGHAT, CDR2 FQNNGV. The CDR3 is made up of 14 amino acids. Unmatched junction bases numbered 5, after V lost 5 bases and J lost 7 bases.